The 16 T cell receptor beta chains listed next were all sequenced from one sample in a study of T cell responses to AZD1222 COVID-19 vaccine. The table came from immunoSEQ multiplex PCR; TCRdb's copy has only in-frame clones and leaves some out. The data hold fewer than 200,000 clones, with just over 85% observed a single time. The source material was peripheral blood, sampled on day 0 of AZD1222 vaccination. These receptors were collected from an adult in good health.

The chain employs TRBV7-2 and TRBJ2-3, with 10 bases that match TRBD1. The CDR3 totals 16 residues. After removal of 6 bases from V and 1 base from J, the junction contained 7 bases not matched to a gene. CDR1 SGHTA and CDR2 FQGNSA come from the germline V gene. The CDR3 loop is CASSPRQGARTDTQYF. The CDR3 region has the DNA TGTGCCAGCAGTCCGCGACAGGGGGCCCGCACAGATACGCAGTATTTT.

The V and J genes are TRBV15 and TRBJ2-1; 11 bases are a match to TRBD2. The CDR3 spans 15 residues. The V gene end was trimmed by 4 bases and the J gene end by 8 bases; junction bases not matched to a gene: 7. Germline loops: CDR1 LNHNV, CDR2 YYDKDF (reference sequence). DNA for the CDR3: TGTGCCACCAGCAAAGGGACTAGCGGCGGCGATGAGCAGTTCTTC. Translating gives CATSKGTSGGDEQFF.

The chain has TRBV28 and TRBJ2-1, with 7 bases that match TRBD2. Germline CDR1 is MDHEN and CDR2 is SYDVKM. The J segment lost 4 bases and the V segment lost 7 bases, leaving 4 bases of the junction unmatched. CDR3 length: 13 amino acids. The CDR3 spells CASTREGYNEQFF. CDR3 sequence (DNA): TGTGCCAGCACTAGGGAGGGGTACAATGAGCAGTTCTTC.

Written as DNA, the CDR3 is TGTGCCAGAGCAAATGGACAGGGATTCGGGGAGACCCAGTACTTC. This encodes CARANGQGFGETQYF. This chain joins TRBV5-8 and TRBJ2-5; 8 bases line up with TRBD1. With V trimmed by 8 bases and J by 5 bases, 14 bases remained unmatched. The CDR3 consists of 15 residues. From germline, CDR1 is SGHTS and CDR2 YDEGEE.

The genes are TRBV18 and TRBJ1-3; no clear D. The germline V gene has CDR1 KGHSH and CDR2 LQKENI. V dropped 3 bases and J dropped 2 bases, with 11 bases sitting between them. The CDR3 covers 15 residues. The CDR3 nucleotides read TGTGCCAGCTCACCCCCCGGGGAGGCTGGAAACACCATATATTTT. Translation gives CASSPPGEAGNTIYF.

Notes on this clone: Distinct nucleotide sequences in the sample also encode this CDR3. DNA for the CDR3: TGCGCCAGCAGTGAACAGGGTGGGACTGAAGCTTTCTTT. Translation gives CASSEQGGTEAFF. This chain joins TRBV10-2 and TRBJ1-1; TRBD1 might be the D (6 bases). The CDR3 consists of 13 residues. Germline assignment: CDR1 WSHSY and CDR2 SAAADI. Trimming shortened V by 3 bases and J by 5 bases, and 10 bases separated the two germline ends.

The rearrangement links TRBV24-1 to TRBJ1-1, with D unclear. This CDR3 is built from 14 residues. The germline V and J ends were trimmed by 4 bases and 2 bases, with 10 bases remaining between them. Germline V gene sequence: CDR1 KGHDR, CDR2 SFDVKD. The DNA for the CDR3 is TGTGCCACCAGTGACCCGAAAGAAAACACTGAAGCTTTCTTT. Translation gives CATSDPKENTEAFF.

The rearrangement links TRBV24-1 to TRBJ1-2; D is ambiguous. The V gene lost 0 bases and the J gene lost 3 bases, with 7 bases spanning the gap. Germline V lookup: CDR1 KGHDR, CDR2 SFDVKD. The CDR3 totals 14 residues. The CDR3 here is CATSDLSEDYGYTF. The CDR3 DNA sequence: TGTGCCACCAGTGATTTGTCAGAGGACTATGGCTACACCTTC.

This chain joins TRBV6-5 and TRBJ1-6; maybe TRBD1 (5 bases). The CDR3 loop spans 13 amino acids. Germline CDR1 is MNHEY and CDR2 is SVGAGI. Trimming pared 4 bases from V and 6 bases from J, leaving 7 bases between. CDR3 protein: CASSLGGNSPLHF. The CDR3 DNA is TGTGCCAGCAGTTTGGGGGGTAATTCACCCCTCCACTTT.

V is TRBV19 and J is TRBJ1-5; tentative D call: TRBD1 (6 bases). Germline V gene sequence: CDR1 LNHDA, CDR2 SQIVND (reference sequence). The CDR3 length is 15 residues. Trimming shortened V by 3 bases and J by 5 bases, and 14 bases separated the two germline ends. The CDR3 DNA sequence: TGTGCCAGTAGTATCCGGATAGGGGGGGATCAGCCCCAGCATTTT. Its protein product is CASSIRIGGDQPQHF.

The chain links TRBV7-9 to TRBJ2-5; TRBD1 agrees at 9 bases. The germline gives CDR1 SEHNR, CDR2 FQNEAQ (reference sequence). The junction had 14 bases not matched to a gene; V was cut back by 7 bases and J by 5 bases. The CDR3 runs to 16 residues. The CDR3 sequence is CASIITPGQGYETQYF. The DNA for the CDR3 is TGTGCCAGCATCATTACACCGGGACAGGGCTACGAGACCCAGTACTTC.

V usage is TRBV15 and J usage is TRBJ2-1, with D possibly matching TRBD1 (5 bases). The CDR3 totals 14 residues. Trimming took 8 bases from V and 0 from J, leaving 11 bases between them. From germline, CDR1 is LNHNV and CDR2 YYDKDF (reference sequence). In nucleotides, the CDR3 is TGTGCCACCTCCAGGGAAGACTCCTACAATGAGCAGTTCTTC. Translated, it gives CATSREDSYNEQFF.

Only a few counts were recorded for this clone. Other DNA sequences in this sample translate to the same CDR3. V is TRBV11-2 and J is TRBJ1-4; D is unresolved. Germline V gene lookup returns CDR1 SGHAT and CDR2 FQNNGV. V was trimmed by 0 bases and J by 2 bases, leaving 7 bases between them. The CDR3 totals 15 residues. The chain's CDR3 is CASSLDRGTNEKLFF. The CDR3 DNA is TGTGCCAGCAGCTTAGATAGAGGGACTAATGAAAAACTGTTTTTT.

V gene TRBV28 combines with J gene TRBJ1-6; TRBD1 agrees at 9 bases. Looked up from germline, CDR1 is MDHEN and CDR2 is SYDVKM. J lost 19 bases, V lost 10 bases, and 5 bases had no gene match. The CDR3 consists of 9 residues. DNA for the CDR3: TGTGCCAAGGGACAGGGACCTCACTTT. Translating gives CAKGQGPHF.

The rearrangement joins TRBV6-2 or TRBV6-3 to TRBJ2-3; the D gene is possibly TRBD2 (5 bases). V was cut by 4 bases and J by 3 bases, with 8 bases left in between. Germline CDR1 MNHEY, CDR2 SVGEGT. The CDR3 consists of 13 residues. CDR3 nucleotides: TGTGCCAGCAGTTGGTCGGGAACAGATACGCAGTATTTT. This translates into CASSWSGTDTQYF.

This chain joins TRBV18 and TRBJ2-1; TRBD2 aligns across 9 bases. This CDR3 comprises 15 residues. From germline, CDR1 is KGHSH and CDR2 LQKENI. V lost 3 bases, J lost 3 bases, and 3 bases stayed unmatched. The CDR3 protein is CASSPAGGDYNEQFF. In nucleotides, the CDR3 is TGTGCCAGCTCACCGGCGGGAGGGGACTACAATGAGCAGTTCTTC.